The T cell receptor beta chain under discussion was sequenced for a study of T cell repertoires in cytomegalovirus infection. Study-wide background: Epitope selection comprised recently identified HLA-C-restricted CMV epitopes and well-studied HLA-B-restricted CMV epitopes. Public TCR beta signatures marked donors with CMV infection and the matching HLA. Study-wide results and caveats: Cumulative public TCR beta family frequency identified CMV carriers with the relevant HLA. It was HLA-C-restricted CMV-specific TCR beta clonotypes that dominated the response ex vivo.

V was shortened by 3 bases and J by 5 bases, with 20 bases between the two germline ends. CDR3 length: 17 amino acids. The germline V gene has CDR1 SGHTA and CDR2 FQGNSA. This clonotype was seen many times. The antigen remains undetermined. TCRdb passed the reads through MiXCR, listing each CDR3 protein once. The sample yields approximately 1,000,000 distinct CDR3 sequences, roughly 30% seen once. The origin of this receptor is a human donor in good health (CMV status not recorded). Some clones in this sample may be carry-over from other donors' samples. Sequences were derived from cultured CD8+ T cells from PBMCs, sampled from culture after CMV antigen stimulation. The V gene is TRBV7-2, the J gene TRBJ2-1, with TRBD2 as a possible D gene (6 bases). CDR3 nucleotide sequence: TGTGCCAGCAGCTTCGACGGGGGTAACCGGGAAAACAATGAGCAGTTCTTC. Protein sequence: CASSFDGGNRENNEQFF.